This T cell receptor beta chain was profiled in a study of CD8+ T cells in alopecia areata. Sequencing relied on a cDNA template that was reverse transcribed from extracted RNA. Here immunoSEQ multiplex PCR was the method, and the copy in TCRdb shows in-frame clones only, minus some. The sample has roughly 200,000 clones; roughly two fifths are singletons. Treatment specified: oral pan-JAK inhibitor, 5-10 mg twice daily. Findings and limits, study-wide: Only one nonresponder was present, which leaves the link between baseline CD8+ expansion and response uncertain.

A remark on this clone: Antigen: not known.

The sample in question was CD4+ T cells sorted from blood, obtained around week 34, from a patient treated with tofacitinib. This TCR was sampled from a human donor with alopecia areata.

The CDR3 protein is CASSQLWQGHQPQHF. CDR3 coding DNA: TGCGCCAGCAGTCAATTATGGCAGGGGCATCAGCCCCAGCATTTT. The gene calls are TRBV23-1 and TRBJ1-5; D is possibly TRBD1 (6 bases). TRBV23-1 is classed as an ORF, of uncertain function. The CDR3 has 15 amino acids. Deletions cut 1 base from V and 5 bases from J, with 12 bases between.